This T cell receptor beta chain was obtained from a study of shared clonotypes between healthy human individuals. Whole-study context: Researchers assigned three CD4 naive, three CD4 memory, two CD8 naive and one CD8 memory plate to each donor. General study points: There were few donors, and this limited the genetic and exposure-history diversity represented.

Study processing details: There were no quality scores in the junction-only immunoSEQ sequences, so filtering differed. The table came from immunoSEQ multiplex PCR; TCRdb's copy has only in-frame clones and leaves some out. V and J calls and clone size come straight from that table; D and trimming were deduced from the DNA. The sample has roughly 1.4 million clones; 98% to 99% are singletons. This CDR3 spans 20 amino acids. Per the germline V gene, CDR1 is SGHTA and CDR2 is FQGNSA. Germline trimming cut 0 bases from V and 2 bases from J; bases unmatched to any gene: 12. About this clone: Its antigen is still unknown.

The source of this sequence is a young man in good health. The chain uses TRBV7-2 and TRBJ2-1; TRBD2 aligns across 11 bases. The source material was naive CD4+ T cells sorted from blood. As for subset: CD45RA+ positively selected. Here the CDR3 reads CASSLAPGLAAIPTYNEQFF. CDR3 DNA: TGTGCCAGCAGCTTAGCGCCGGGACTAGCGGCAATACCAACCTACAATGAGCAGTTCTTC. The full variable domain, in which reference TRBV7-2 and TRBJ2-1 provide the parts outside the CDR3, is GAGVSQSPSNKVTEKGKDVELRCDPISGHTALYWYRQSLGQGLEFLIYFQGNSAPDKSGLPSDRFSAERTGGSVSTLTIQRTQQEDSAVYLCASSLAPGLAAIPTYNEQFFGPGTRLTVL.